The 16 T cell receptor beta chains reported below all come from one sample, sequenced in a study of T-cell memory formation after mild COVID-19. One entry per CDR3 protein, called by TCRdb with MiXCR from the 5' RACE reads. This table has hundreds of thousands of distinct CDR3 sequences, about 20% appearing once. Sequenced: PBMCs or a T cell subset sorted from them (not recorded which). Every receptor here comes from an adult woman who had mild COVID-19 (a few samples of this study predate the infection). Cell type and time point are not known.

V is TRBV12-3 or TRBV12-4 and J is TRBJ1-2, with TRBD1 matching over 8 bases. The CDR3 extends over 15 amino acids. J gave up 0 bases and V 8 bases, and 8 bases lay outside the gene matches. CDR3 sequence (DNA): TGTGCCAGCCGGACAGGGCTGGAAGCTAACTATGGCTACACCTTC. Amino acid sequence: CASRTGLEANYGYTF.

This clonotype was found many times. The V and J genes are TRBV7-6 and TRBJ2-1; 7 nucleotides line up with TRBD2. Germline lookup yields CDR1 SGHVS and CDR2 FNYEAQ. The CDR3 runs 15 residues. The V segment lost 1 base and the J segment 8 bases; nucleotides outside the gene matches: 8. The CDR3 DNA reads TGTGCCAGCAGCTTAGACGCGGGAGTGGGTTATGAGCAGTTCTTC. Translation: CASSLDAGVGYEQFF.

The rearrangement links TRBV7-3 to TRBJ2-2; D is perhaps TRBD1 or TRBD2 (5 bases each). The germline V and J ends were trimmed by 3 bases and 5 bases, with 13 bases remaining between them. CDR1 and CDR2 (germline): SGHTA, FQGTGA. The CDR3 spans 15 residues. For the CDR3, the DNA is TGTGCCAGCAGCTTTTCCCAGGGAGTTACCGGGGAGCTGTTTTTT. This gives the protein CASSFSQGVTGELFF.

This clonotype was seen more than once but under ten times. The genes are TRBV7-9 and TRBJ2-2; D remains unclear. V was trimmed by 1 base and J by 6 bases, leaving 9 bases between them. This CDR3 is 14 amino acids long. Germline V CDR1 and CDR2: SEHNR, FQNEAQ (reference sequence). DNA for the CDR3: TGTGCCAGCAGCTTAGAGCTCGGAGCCGGGGAGCTGTTTTTT. Its translation is CASSLELGAGELFF.

This chain uses TRBV6-2 or TRBV6-3 with TRBJ2-7; TRBD2 matches 12 bases. After removal of 6 bases from V and 4 bases from J, the junction contained 13 bases not matched to a gene. This CDR3 spans 17 amino acids. Germline V gives CDR1 MNHEY, CDR2 SVGEGT. CDR3 sequence: CASSPSGRAFLLYEQYF. The CDR3 DNA reads TGTGCCAGCAGCCCTAGCGGGAGGGCATTTCTCCTATACGAGCAGTACTTC.

J is TRBJ2-3 and V is TRBV12-3 or TRBV12-4, with TRBD1 identical over 8 bases. V dropped 4 bases and J dropped 4; count of bases not matched to a gene: 7. This CDR3 has 15 residues. The CDR3 coding sequence is TGTGCCAGCAGTTCAAGGACAGGGAGCGCAGATACGCAGTATTTT. As protein: CASSSRTGSADTQYF.

The rearrangement joins TRBV5-4 to TRBJ1-4; tentatively, D is TRBD1 (5 bases). V was pared by 1 base and J by 0 bases, with 13 bases between. CDR3 length: 17 residues. CDR1 SGHNT and CDR2 YYREEE come from the germline V gene (reference sequence). For the CDR3, the DNA is TGTGCCAGCAGCTTGTACCAGGGACGTACAACTAATGAAAAACTGTTTTTT. It codes for CASSLYQGRTTNEKLFF.

The rearrangement uses TRBV12-3 or TRBV12-4 and TRBJ2-3; 14 positions match TRBD2. This CDR3 comprises 16 residues. Trimming cost V 3 bases and J 5 bases; bases outside gene matches: 4. CDR3 region: CASSLGLAGVVDTQYF. The CDR3, as DNA: TGTGCCAGCAGTTTGGGACTAGCGGGGGTTGTAGATACGCAGTATTTT.

The chain links TRBV4-1 to TRBJ1-1; the D is unclear. CDR1 and CDR2 from the germline V gene are MGHRA and YSYEKL. Trimming removed 0 bases from V and 10 bases from J, with 12 bases in between. This CDR3 contains 13 residues. DNA for the CDR3: TGCGCCAGCAGCCAAGAGGGCCGGGTCCGAGCTTTCTTT. This sequence encodes CASSQEGRVRAFF.

CDR3: CASSPTTGVGEQYF. The CDR3 nucleotides read TGTGCCAGCAGCCCCACGACGGGGGTAGGCGAGCAGTACTTC. The chain uses TRBV7-2 and TRBJ2-7, with a possible D match to TRBD2 (6 bases). The CDR3 length is 14 residues. Trimming took 5 bases from V and 6 from J, leaving 17 bases between them. Germline assignment: CDR1 SGHTA and CDR2 FQGNSA. Combining the CDR3 with reference TRBV7-2 and TRBJ2-7 gives the whole variable domain GAGVSQSPSNKVTEKGKDVELRCDPISGHTALYWYRQSLGQGLEFLIYFQGNSAPDKSGLPSDRFSAERTGGSVSTLTIQRTQQEDSAVYLCASSPTTGVGEQYFGPGTRLTVT.

This chain links TRBV18 with TRBJ1-6; D remains ambiguous. V lost 6 bases and J lost 8, with 14 bases in between. The CDR3 spans 14 residues. Germline V CDR1 and CDR2: KGHSH, LQKENI. The CDR3 sequence is CASSSLRTDSPLHF. The CDR3 nucleotides read TGTGCCAGCTCGAGCCTGCGGACCGATTCACCCCTCCACTTT. The whole variable domain, filled in from reference TRBV18 and TRBJ1-6, reads NAGVMQNPRHLVRRRGQEARLRCSPMKGHSHVYWYRQLPEEGLKFMVYLQKENIIDESGMPKERFSAEFPKEGPSILRIQQVVRGDSAAYFCASSSLRTDSPLHFGNGTRLTVT.

Only a few counts were recorded for this clonotype. The CDR3 reads CSVEGGIMPLEWSTDTQYF. Here the CDR3 DNA reads TGCAGCGTTGAGGGGGGCATTATGCCTCTAGAATGGAGCACAGATACGCAGTATTTT. This chain links TRBV29-1 with TRBJ2-3; possibly TRBD1 or TRBD2 for D (6 bases each). This CDR3 is 19 amino acids long. Trimming shortened V by 3 bases and J by 0 bases, and 25 bases separated the two germline ends. The V gene's germline CDR1 is SQVTM and CDR2 ANQGSEA.

This chain joins TRBV19 and TRBJ2-7; 10 nucleotides match TRBD1. Germline V gene sequence: CDR1 LNHDA, CDR2 SQIVND (reference sequence). V gave up 7 bases and J gave up 3 bases; unmatched junction bases: 9. This CDR3 is 15 amino acids long. The CDR3 region is CASTPGQGIIYEQYF. The CDR3 coding sequence is TGTGCCAGTACCCCGGGACAGGGGATAATCTACGAGCAGTACTTC.

J is TRBJ2-5 and V is TRBV20-1, with TRBD2 matching over 14 bases. The CDR3 has 15 amino acids. From germline, CDR1 is DFQATT and CDR2 SNEGSKA (reference sequence). The V segment lost 6 bases and the J segment 5 bases; nucleotides outside the gene matches: 8. The CDR3 sequence: CSARTSGRRGETQYF. The CDR3 region has the DNA TGCAGTGCCCGGACTAGCGGGAGGAGGGGGGAGACCCAGTACTTC.

This clonotype is a singleton in its sample. A much larger clone differs from this one at a single base, so this may be a read error. In this CDR3 the conserved last residue, phenylalanine or tryptophan, is missing, so a read error is likely. The gene calls are TRBV7-9 and TRBJ2-3, with D unclear. The CDR3 has 12 amino acids. The germline CDR1 and CDR2 sequences are SEHNR and FQNEAQ (reference sequence). Trimming stripped 1 base from V and 11 bases from J, with 10 bases between. Here the CDR3 DNA reads TGTGCCAGCAGCTTAGAGTGGGTCGGGCAGTATATT. This sequence encodes CASSLEWVGQYI.

This clonotype was observed a few times. V is TRBV12-3 or TRBV12-4 and J is TRBJ1-5, with D possibly being TRBD1 (5 bases). The CDR3 sequence is 19 residues long. Deletions cut 5 bases from V and 3 bases from J, with 26 bases between. CDR3 loop: CASSALRRGSGVLNQPQHF. The CDR3 region has the DNA TGTGCCAGCAGTGCTCTCCGGAGGGGCAGTGGGGTACTCAATCAGCCCCAGCATTTT.